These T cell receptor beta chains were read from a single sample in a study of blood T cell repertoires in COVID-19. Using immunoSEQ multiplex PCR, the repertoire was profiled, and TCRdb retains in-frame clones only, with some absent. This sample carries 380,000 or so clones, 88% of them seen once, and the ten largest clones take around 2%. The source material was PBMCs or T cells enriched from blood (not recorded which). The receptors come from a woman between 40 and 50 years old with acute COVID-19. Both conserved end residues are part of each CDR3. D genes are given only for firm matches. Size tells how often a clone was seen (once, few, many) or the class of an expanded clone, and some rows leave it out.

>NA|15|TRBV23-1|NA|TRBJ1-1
CASSRPGIMNTEAFF
TGCGCCAGCAGTCGCCCAGGTATCATGAACACTGAAGCTTTCTTT
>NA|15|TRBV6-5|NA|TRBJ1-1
CASTSEQLGNTEAFF
TGTGCCAGCACCAGCGAGCAGCTAGGAAACACTGAAGCTTTCTTT
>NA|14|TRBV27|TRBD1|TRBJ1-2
CASSLTGGQRGYTF
TGTGCCAGCAGTTTAACAGGGGGCCAGCGTGGCTACACCTTC
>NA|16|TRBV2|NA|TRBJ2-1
CASSERGLSSYNEQFF
TGTGCCAGCAGTGAAAGAGGCCTAAGCTCCTACAATGAGCAGTTCTTC
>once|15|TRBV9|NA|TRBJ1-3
CASSVGGSSGNTIYF
TGTGCCAGCAGCGTAGGTGGTAGCTCTGGAAACACCATATATTTT
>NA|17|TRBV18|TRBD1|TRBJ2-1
CASSPGQGVRSYNEQFF
TGTGCCAGCTCCCCCGGACAGGGGGTAAGGTCCTACAATGAGCAGTTCTTC
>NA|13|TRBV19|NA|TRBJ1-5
CASIAGFGQPQHF
TGTGCCAGTATAGCGGGGTTCGGTCAGCCCCAGCATTTT
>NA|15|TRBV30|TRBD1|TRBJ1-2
CAWRVPGQGNSGYTF
TGTGCCTGGAGGGTCCCGGGACAGGGAAATTCTGGCTACACCTTC
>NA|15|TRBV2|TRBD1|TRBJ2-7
CASTPRQGGYYEQYF
TGTGCCAGCACACCCCGACAGGGTGGTTACTACGAGCAGTACTTC
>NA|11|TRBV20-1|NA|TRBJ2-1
CSAKDSSVQFF
TGCAGTGCTAAAGATAGCTCGGTTCAGTTCTTC